The TCR beta chain under discussion was sequenced for a study of blood T cells in healthy people across ages. The use of a sample-barcoded 5' primer and a J-beta primer mix characterized a second PCR of 7 to 11 cycles. TCRdb reprocessed the 5' RACE reads via MiXCR and lists one record per CDR3 protein. The repertoire consists of 650,000 to 1,000,000 distinct CDR3 sequences, with about 36% occurring once and the leading ten covering over 10%. The CDR3 runs 15 residues. V lost 6 bases, J lost 10 bases, and 22 bases lay in between. V is TRBV12-3 or TRBV12-4 and J is TRBJ2-1, with no clear D. Sample: blood. This TCR was recovered from a man younger than 35 in good health. The CDR3 region has the DNA TGTGCCAGCAGCCATATAGCCCCGTTCTCCTACGAGCAGTTCTTC. Residues: CASSHIAPFSYEQFF.